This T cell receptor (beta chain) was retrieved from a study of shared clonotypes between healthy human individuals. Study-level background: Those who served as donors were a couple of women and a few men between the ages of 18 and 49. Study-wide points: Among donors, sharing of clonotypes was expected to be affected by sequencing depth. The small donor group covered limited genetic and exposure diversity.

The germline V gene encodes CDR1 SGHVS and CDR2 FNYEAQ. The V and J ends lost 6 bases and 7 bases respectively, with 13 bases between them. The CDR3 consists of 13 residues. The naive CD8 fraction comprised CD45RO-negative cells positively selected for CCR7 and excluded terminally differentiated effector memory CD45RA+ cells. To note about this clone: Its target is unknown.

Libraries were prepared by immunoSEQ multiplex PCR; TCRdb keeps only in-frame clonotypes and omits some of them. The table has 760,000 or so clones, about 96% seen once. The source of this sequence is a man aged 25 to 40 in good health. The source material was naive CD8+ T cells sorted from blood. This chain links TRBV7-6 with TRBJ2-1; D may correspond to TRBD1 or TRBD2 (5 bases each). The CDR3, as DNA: TGTGCCAGCAGTATTCTCGAGGGGAATGAGCAGTTCTTC. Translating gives CASSILEGNEQFF.